Detailed here is one T cell receptor beta chain. The record originates from a study of T cell responses to AZD1222 COVID-19 vaccine. This CDR3 is built from 14 residues. V was cut by 3 bases and J by 0 bases, with 8 bases left in between. Germline-derived CDR1 and CDR2 are LGHNA and YSLEER. Clones were read by immunoSEQ multiplex PCR, and TCRdb kept only the in-frame ones, dropping some. Among some 130,000 clones listed, 89% were seen once. The sample consisted of peripheral blood, taken 28 days after the second AZD1222 dose. V gene TRBV4-3 combines with J gene TRBJ1-1, with D uncertain. The sequence derives from an adult who received the AZD1222 COVID-19 vaccine. DNA of the CDR3: TGCGCCAGCAGCCATGAACACTTGAACACTGAAGCTTTCTTT. It yields the protein CASSHEHLNTEAFF.